A selection of T cell receptor beta chains follows, all from one sample in a study of post-analysis software for immune sequencing data. TCRdb used MiXCR to reprocess the PCR reads, holding one entry per CDR3 protein. This table has roughly 600,000 distinct CDR3 sequences, roughly 46% appearing once. Input material: blood. These receptors all stem from a girl under 18 with multiple sclerosis. Each CDR3 is given with its conserved first and last residue. Each record gives: D gene, V gene, J gene, CDR3 length, clone size, CDR3 protein, CDR3 DNA. D genes are given only for firm matches. Size is omitted from some rows. Given values are once, few, many or a class for expanded clones.

d_gene: .; v_gene: TRBV10-3; j_gene: TRBJ1-2; len: 13; abundance: .; CDR3aa: CAISDWAPDGYTF; CDR3nt: TGTGCCATCAGCGACTGGGCCCCGGATGGCTACACCTTC
d_gene: TRBD1; v_gene: TRBV5-6; j_gene: TRBJ1-4; len: 19; abundance: .; CDR3aa: CASSLIPMDRVDSSEKLFF; CDR3nt: TGTGCCAGCAGTTTGATCCCCATGGACAGGGTGGATTCAAGTGAAAAACTGTTTTTT
d_gene: .; v_gene: TRBV3-1; j_gene: TRBJ1-2; len: 16; abundance: .; CDR3aa: CASSQVLTQLRRGYTF; CDR3nt: TGTGCCAGCAGCCAAGTGTTGACCCAATTACGCCGGGGCTACACCTTC
d_gene: TRBD2; v_gene: TRBV20-1; j_gene: TRBJ2-1; len: 16; abundance: .; CDR3aa: CSATTLAALTYNEQFF; CDR3nt: TGCAGTGCCACGACACTAGCGGCCCTCACCTACAATGAGCAGTTCTTC
d_gene: .; v_gene: TRBV6-6; j_gene: TRBJ1-4; len: 15; abundance: .; CDR3aa: CASTRTGAESEKLFF; CDR3nt: TGTGCCAGCACGCGCACGGGGGCGGAGAGTGAAAAACTGTTTTTT
d_gene: .; v_gene: TRBV24-1; j_gene: TRBJ2-7; len: 15; abundance: .; CDR3aa: CATSDSSTERYEQYF; CDR3nt: TGTGCCACCAGTGATTCCTCCACCGAACGCTACGAGCAGTACTTC
d_gene: TRBD2; v_gene: TRBV29-1; j_gene: TRBJ2-3; len: 17; abundance: .; CDR3aa: CSASGLAGVHFTDTQYF; CDR3nt: TGCAGCGCCTCGGGACTAGCGGGGGTCCATTTCACAGATACGCAGTATTTT
d_gene: .; v_gene: TRBV12-5; j_gene: TRBJ2-2; len: 16; abundance: .; CDR3aa: CASGPADRAGGGELFF; CDR3nt: TGTGCCAGTGGCCCCGCGGACAGGGCGGGGGGCGGGGAGCTGTTTTTT
d_gene: TRBD1; v_gene: TRBV15; j_gene: TRBJ2-3; len: 20; abundance: .; CDR3aa: CATSPRGYSPGQGIPDTQYF; CDR3nt: TGTGCCACCAGCCCCCGAGGATATAGTCCGGGACAGGGAATACCAGATACGCAGTATTTT
d_gene: TRBD2; v_gene: TRBV6-5; j_gene: TRBJ2-1; len: 15; abundance: few; CDR3aa: CASTLRQRESNEQFF; CDR3nt: TGTGCCAGCACCTTACGGCAGCGGGAGTCAAATGAGCAGTTCTTC
d_gene: .; v_gene: TRBV20-1; j_gene: TRBJ2-7; len: 12; abundance: .; CDR3aa: CSGIGQSYEQYF; CDR3nt: TGCAGTGGTATAGGACAGTCCTACGAGCAGTACTTC
d_gene: .; v_gene: TRBV13; j_gene: TRBJ2-1; len: 14; abundance: .; CDR3aa: CASRRGQPYNEQFF; CDR3nt: TGTGCCAGCCGACGGGGGCAGCCCTACAATGAGCAGTTCTTC
d_gene: .; v_gene: TRBV7-8; j_gene: TRBJ2-3; len: 14; abundance: .; CDR3aa: CASSLGAGRDTQYF; CDR3nt: TGTGCCAGCAGCTTAGGGGCTGGGAGGGATACGCAGTATTTT
d_gene: .; v_gene: TRBV5-1; j_gene: TRBJ1-4; len: 15; abundance: few; CDR3aa: CASSLETLRDGKLFF; CDR3nt: TGCGCCAGCAGCTTGGAGACTCTTCGGGATGGAAAACTGTTTTTT
d_gene: TRBD1; v_gene: TRBV5-1; j_gene: TRBJ2-7; len: 12; abundance: .; CDR3aa: CASKVGTDEQYF; CDR3nt: TGCGCCAGCAAGGTCGGGACAGACGAGCAGTACTTC
d_gene: TRBD2; v_gene: TRBV4-1; j_gene: TRBJ2-7; len: 15; abundance: .; CDR3aa: CASSQHGLAVDEQYF; CDR3nt: TGCGCCAGCAGCCAACACGGACTAGCGGTCGACGAGCAGTACTTC
d_gene: TRBD1; v_gene: TRBV4-1; j_gene: TRBJ1-5; len: 14; abundance: few; CDR3aa: CASSQYTGVQPQHF; CDR3nt: TGCGCCAGCAGCCAATATACAGGGGTCCAGCCCCAGCATTTT
d_gene: .; v_gene: TRBV5-5; j_gene: TRBJ1-5; len: 16; abundance: .; CDR3aa: CASSLAGGGETRLQHF; CDR3nt: TGTGCCAGCAGCTTGGCAGGCGGGGGAGAAACTAGGCTCCAGCATTTT
d_gene: TRBD1; v_gene: TRBV7-2; j_gene: TRBJ1-2; len: 13; abundance: .; CDR3aa: CASSYDRVTGYTF; CDR3nt: TGTGCCAGCAGCTACGACAGGGTGACTGGCTACACCTTC
d_gene: .; v_gene: TRBV27; j_gene: TRBJ1-5; len: 15; abundance: .; CDR3aa: CASSFRWTSNQPQHF; CDR3nt: TGTGCCAGCAGTTTCAGGTGGACCAGCAATCAGCCCCAGCATTTT
d_gene: .; v_gene: TRBV12-3/TRBV12-4; j_gene: TRBJ1-1; len: 12; abundance: .; CDR3aa: CATWGGRTEAFF; CDR3nt: TGTGCCACCTGGGGAGGGAGGACTGAAGCTTTCTTT
d_gene: .; v_gene: TRBV5-1; j_gene: TRBJ2-1; len: 15; abundance: once; CDR3aa: CASGFGVLVKDEQFF; CDR3nt: TGCGCCAGCGGCTTTGGGGTCCTAGTTAAGGATGAGCAGTTCTTC
d_gene: .; v_gene: TRBV7-2; j_gene: TRBJ2-5; len: 13; abundance: .; CDR3aa: CASSRRVQETQYF; CDR3nt: TGTGCCAGCAGCCGGAGGGTGCAAGAGACCCAGTACTTC
d_gene: .; v_gene: TRBV6-2/TRBV6-3; j_gene: TRBJ2-7; len: 12; abundance: .; CDR3aa: CASRSRAKEQYF; CDR3nt: TGTGCCAGCCGGAGCAGGGCGAAAGAGCAGTACTTC
d_gene: .; v_gene: TRBV12-3/TRBV12-4; j_gene: TRBJ2-1; len: 14; abundance: .; CDR3aa: CASIQDLGYNEQFF; CDR3nt: TGTGCCAGCATCCAGGACTTAGGGTACAATGAGCAGTTCTTC
d_gene: TRBD2; v_gene: TRBV7-9; j_gene: TRBJ2-3; len: 12; abundance: few; CDR3aa: CASSTGTSTQYF; CDR3nt: TGTGCCAGCAGCACCGGGACTAGTACGCAGTATTTT
d_gene: TRBD2; v_gene: TRBV13; j_gene: TRBJ2-7; len: 16; abundance: .; CDR3aa: CASSSRGLAGPYEQYF; CDR3nt: TGTGCCAGCAGCTCCCGTGGACTAGCGGGACCCTACGAGCAGTACTTC
d_gene: .; v_gene: TRBV5-1; j_gene: TRBJ2-3; len: 15; abundance: .; CDR3aa: CASRTGTGTTDTQYF; CDR3nt: TGCGCCAGCAGAACCGGGACTGGGACCACAGATACGCAGTATTTT
d_gene: .; v_gene: TRBV10-3; j_gene: TRBJ1-2; len: 16; abundance: many; CDR3aa: CAISAETLSVNYGYTF; CDR3nt: TGTGCCATCAGTGCTGAGACCCTAAGTGTTAACTATGGCTACACCTTC
d_gene: TRBD1; v_gene: TRBV10-3; j_gene: TRBJ1-5; len: 15; abundance: .; CDR3aa: CATTSETGVSQPQHF; CDR3nt: TGTGCCACGACAAGTGAGACAGGGGTCAGCCAGCCCCAGCATTTT
d_gene: .; v_gene: TRBV6-6; j_gene: TRBJ2-1; len: 12; abundance: once; CDR3aa: CAGSYWGDEQFF; CDR3nt: TGTGCCGGCAGTTACTGGGGTGATGAGCAGTTCTTC
d_gene: .; v_gene: TRBV7-2; j_gene: TRBJ2-1; len: 13; abundance: .; CDR3aa: CASSLEGVNEQFF; CDR3nt: TGTGCCAGCAGCTTAGAGGGGGTAAATGAGCAGTTCTTC
d_gene: .; v_gene: TRBV20-1; j_gene: TRBJ1-5; len: 13; abundance: .; CDR3aa: CSVGRYSNQPQHF; CDR3nt: TGCAGTGTCGGGAGATATAGCAATCAGCCCCAGCATTTT
d_gene: .; v_gene: TRBV7-2; j_gene: TRBJ2-1; len: 15; abundance: .; CDR3aa: CASSRTGAGYNEQFF; CDR3nt: TGTGCCAGCAGCCGTACGGGGGCCGGCTACAATGAGCAGTTCTTC
d_gene: TRBD1; v_gene: TRBV5-1; j_gene: TRBJ2-7; len: 16; abundance: once; CDR3aa: CASSLFWTGGPHEQYF; CDR3nt: TGCGCCAGCAGCTTGTTCTGGACAGGGGGTCCCCACGAGCAGTACTTC
d_gene: TRBD1; v_gene: TRBV5-5; j_gene: TRBJ2-7; len: 16; abundance: .; CDR3aa: CASSLEGTGVSYEQYF; CDR3nt: TGTGCCAGCAGCTTGGAGGGGACAGGGGTCTCATACGAGCAGTACTTC
d_gene: .; v_gene: TRBV12-3/TRBV12-4; j_gene: TRBJ1-5; len: 13; abundance: few; CDR3aa: CASSFSGNQPQHF; CDR3nt: TGTGCCAGCAGTTTTTCGGGCAATCAGCCCCAGCATTTT
d_gene: .; v_gene: TRBV28; j_gene: TRBJ2-5; len: 15; abundance: .; CDR3aa: CASSWGGASGETQYF; CDR3nt: TGTGCCAGCAGTTGGGGGGGGGCGAGCGGGGAGACCCAGTACTTC
d_gene: TRBD2; v_gene: TRBV13; j_gene: TRBJ2-7; len: 12; abundance: .; CDR3aa: CASSSGEGEQYF; CDR3nt: TGTGCCAGCAGCTCCGGGGAGGGCGAGCAGTACTTC
d_gene: .; v_gene: TRBV12-3/TRBV12-4; j_gene: TRBJ1-2; len: 15; abundance: .; CDR3aa: CASSLENRGLLGYTF; CDR3nt: TGTGCCAGCAGTTTAGAGAACAGAGGGCTTCTTGGCTACACCTTC
d_gene: TRBD2; v_gene: TRBV12-3/TRBV12-4; j_gene: TRBJ2-1; len: 15; abundance: .; CDR3aa: CASSLRASGSNEQFF; CDR3nt: TGTGCCAGCAGTTTAAGGGCTAGCGGGAGCAATGAGCAGTTCTTC
d_gene: .; v_gene: TRBV29-1; j_gene: TRBJ1-1; len: 13; abundance: .; CDR3aa: CSAVAHKNTEAFF; CDR3nt: TGCAGCGCCGTGGCGCACAAGAACACTGAAGCTTTCTTT
d_gene: .; v_gene: TRBV13; j_gene: TRBJ2-1; len: 16; abundance: .; CDR3aa: CTSSLEGLTSYNEQFF; CDR3nt: TGTACCAGCAGCTTAGAGGGTCTCACCTCCTACAATGAGCAGTTCTTC
d_gene: TRBD1; v_gene: TRBV10-3; j_gene: TRBJ2-5; len: 14; abundance: .; CDR3aa: CAIRPGTGEETQYF; CDR3nt: TGTGCCATCAGACCCGGGACAGGGGAAGAGACCCAGTACTTC
d_gene: TRBD2; v_gene: TRBV10-3; j_gene: TRBJ2-3; len: 13; abundance: .; CDR3aa: CAITAGGADTQYF; CDR3nt: TGTGCCATCACGGCGGGGGGGGCAGATACGCAGTATTTT
d_gene: .; v_gene: TRBV7-9; j_gene: TRBJ2-6; len: 14; abundance: .; CDR3aa: CASSLEVGANVLTF; CDR3nt: TGTGCCAGCAGCTTAGAAGTTGGGGCCAACGTCCTGACTTTC
d_gene: .; v_gene: TRBV4-1; j_gene: TRBJ1-1; len: 15; abundance: few; CDR3aa: CASSRPGAWETEAFF; CDR3nt: TGCGCCAGCAGCCGCCCGGGAGCCTGGGAGACTGAAGCTTTCTTT
d_gene: .; v_gene: TRBV6-6; j_gene: TRBJ1-1; len: 13; abundance: .; CDR3aa: CASINGIGARAFF; CDR3nt: TGTGCCAGCATTAACGGTATTGGGGCGCGGGCTTTCTTT